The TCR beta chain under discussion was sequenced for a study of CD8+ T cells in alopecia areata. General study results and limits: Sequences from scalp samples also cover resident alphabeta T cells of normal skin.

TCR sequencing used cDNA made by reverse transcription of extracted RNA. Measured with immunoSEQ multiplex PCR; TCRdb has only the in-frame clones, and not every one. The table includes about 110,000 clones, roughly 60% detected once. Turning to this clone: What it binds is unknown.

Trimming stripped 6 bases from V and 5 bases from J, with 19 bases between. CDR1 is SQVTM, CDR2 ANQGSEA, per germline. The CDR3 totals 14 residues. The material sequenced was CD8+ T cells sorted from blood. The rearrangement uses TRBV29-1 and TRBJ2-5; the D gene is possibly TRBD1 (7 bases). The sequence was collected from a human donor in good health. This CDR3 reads CSVAGTEGGETQYF. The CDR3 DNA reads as TGCAGCGTGGCCGGGACAGAGGGAGGTGAGACCCAGTACTTC.